A selection of T cell receptor beta chains follows, all from one sample in a study of low-dose radiotherapy and immunotherapy resistance in tumors. One entry per CDR3 protein, called by TCRdb with MiXCR from the reads. Of 30,000 to 45,000 distinct CDR3 sequences listed, around 20% are singletons. Sequencing used PBMCs, obtained after low-dose radiotherapy plus immunotherapy. The receptors here all came from a female donor with ovarian cancer. CDR3s include the opening cysteine and the closing phenylalanine or tryptophan. The D gene is left open where the match is weak. Clone size is shown for a subset of rows, as once, few, many or a class of expanded clone.

TRBJ2-5,medium-sized,12,TRBV2,TRBD1,TGTGCCAGATCGACAGGGTCAGAGACCCAGTACTTC,CARSTGSETQYF
TRBJ1-5,many,13,TRBV7-4,NA,TGTGCCAGGACTCAGGGGTGCAATCAGCCCCAGCATTTT,CARTQGCNQPQHF
TRBJ2-7,many,13,TRBV19,TRBD2,TGTGCCAGTAGTACCAGCGGGGGCTACGAGCAGTACTTC,CASSTSGGYEQYF
TRBJ2-7,medium-sized,16,TRBV5-1,NA,TGCGCCAGCAGCCCGGGCCGAGACCTTTCCTCCTACGAGCAGTACTTC,CASSPGRDLSSYEQYF
TRBJ2-2,NA,15,TRBV9,TRBD1,TGTGCCAGCAGCCCAGCGACAGGGGGATCCGGGGAGCTGTTTTTT,CASSPATGGSGELFF
TRBJ2-5,many,12,TRBV30,TRBD1,TGTGCCGGCACAGGGGTTCGGGAGACCCAGTACTTC,CAGTGVRETQYF
TRBJ2-3,many,15,TRBV10-3,TRBD1,TGTGCCATCAGCTCACGACAGGGGGCAGGGGATACGCAGTATTTT,CAISSRQGAGDTQYF
TRBJ1-3,many,15,TRBV19,TRBD1,TGTGCCAGTTCCGGACAGGGTGACTCTGGAAACACCATATATTTT,CASSGQGDSGNTIYF
TRBJ2-7,medium-sized,15,TRBV10-2,NA,TGCGCCAGCAGTGAGGGCAGTTCAGGAGCCTACGAGCAGTACTTC,CASSEGSSGAYEQYF
TRBJ1-1,many,15,TRBV10-2,NA,TGCGCCAGGAGTAGACCGGACAGAATGAACACTGAAGCTTTCTTT,CARSRPDRMNTEAFF
TRBJ1-1,many,13,TRBV18,NA,TGTGCCAGCTCACCAGGAGTGGGATCCGGGGCTTTCTTT,CASSPGVGSGAFF
TRBJ2-1,many,15,TRBV29-1,TRBD2,TGCAGCGTTCAGACTAGCGGGGGGGCCTGCAATGAGCAGTTCTTC,CSVQTSGGACNEQFF
TRBJ1-1,many,15,TRBV6-5,TRBD1,TGTGCCAGCAGTCTAACAGGGGCCGCGAACACTGAAGCTTTCTTT,CASSLTGAANTEAFF
TRBJ2-7,many,11,TRBV7-9,NA,TGTGCCAGCAGCCCAATGGTCGAGCAGTACTTC,CASSPMVEQYF
TRBJ2-5,many,13,TRBV10-2,TRBD2,TGCGCCAGCACGGGACTAATAATGGAGACCCAGTACTTC,CASTGLIMETQYF
TRBJ1-1,many,18,TRBV6-6,TRBD1,TGTGCCAGCAGTTACTCGAGGCAGGGGGCGCTGGGTGGCTGGCGAGCTTTCTTT,CASSYSRQGALGGWRAFF
TRBJ2-1,many,12,TRBV5-4,NA,TGTGCCAGCAGCCCAACGGGATACGAGCAGTTCTTC,CASSPTGYEQFF
TRBJ2-3,many,13,TRBV20-1,NA,TGCAGTGCTAGTTCCTGGGTCACAGATACGCAGTATTTT,CSASSWVTDTQYF
TRBJ2-1,many,15,TRBV5-1,TRBD2,TGCGCCAGTCTGCCGGCCGGGACTAGCACACAGGAGCAGTTCTTC,CASLPAGTSTQEQFF
TRBJ1-1,many,13,TRBV7-8,NA,TGTGCCAGCAGCTTAGGCCTGGGCGTTGAAGCTTTCTTT,CASSLGLGVEAFF
TRBJ2-1,NA,18,TRBV5-6,TRBD2,TGTGCCAGCAGCCCGACAGGGGCGCCGGGACTAGCGCTCTACGAGCAGTTCTTC,CASSPTGAPGLALYEQFF
TRBJ2-7,many,13,TRBV29-1,NA,TGCAGCGCCAGGACGGGCCTTGTGAACGAGCAGTACTTC,CSARTGLVNEQYF
TRBJ2-3,many,14,TRBV6-5,NA,TGTGCCAGCAGTTACGGGGAAGGGACAGATACGCAGTATTTT,CASSYGEGTDTQYF
TRBJ2-7,medium-sized,14,TRBV28,TRBD2,TGTGCCAGCAGTTTAGGACTAGGCGGCTACGAGCAGTACTTC,CASSLGLGGYEQYF
TRBJ2-1,many,11,TRBV5-1,NA,TGCGCCAGCAGCCCCGACAGGGAGCAGTTCTTC,CASSPDREQFF
TRBJ1-1,many,16,TRBV6-2/TRBV6-3,TRBD1,TGTGCCAGCAGTTACTCGACAGGGGAGGTGTACACTGAAGCTTTCTTT,CASSYSTGEVYTEAFF
TRBJ1-1,many,13,TRBV6-5,NA,TGTGCCAGCAGTTGGGCGGGAGGCACTGAAGCTTTCTTT,CASSWAGGTEAFF
TRBJ2-7,NA,14,TRBV5-1,NA,TGCGCCAGCAGCTTGATGGGTCAAGTCTACGAGCAGTACTTC,CASSLMGQVYEQYF
TRBJ2-1,many,15,TRBV6-2/TRBV6-3,TRBD2,TGTGCCAGCAGTTCCTCGGGACTAGTTAGCGATGAGCAGTTCTTC,CASSSSGLVSDEQFF
TRBJ2-3,many,14,TRBV2,NA,TGTGCCAGCAGTGTTGCGTTGGGGCCTAATACGCAGTATTTT,CASSVALGPNTQYF
TRBJ2-1,many,16,TRBV15,NA,TGTGCCACCAGCAGAGCCACCTTCCCCACGCGTAATGAGCAGTTCTTC,CATSRATFPTRNEQFF
TRBJ2-7,many,16,TRBV28,TRBD1,TGTGCCAGCAGCCCTACCCTGACAGGGGTCTCCTACGAGCAGTACTTC,CASSPTLTGVSYEQYF